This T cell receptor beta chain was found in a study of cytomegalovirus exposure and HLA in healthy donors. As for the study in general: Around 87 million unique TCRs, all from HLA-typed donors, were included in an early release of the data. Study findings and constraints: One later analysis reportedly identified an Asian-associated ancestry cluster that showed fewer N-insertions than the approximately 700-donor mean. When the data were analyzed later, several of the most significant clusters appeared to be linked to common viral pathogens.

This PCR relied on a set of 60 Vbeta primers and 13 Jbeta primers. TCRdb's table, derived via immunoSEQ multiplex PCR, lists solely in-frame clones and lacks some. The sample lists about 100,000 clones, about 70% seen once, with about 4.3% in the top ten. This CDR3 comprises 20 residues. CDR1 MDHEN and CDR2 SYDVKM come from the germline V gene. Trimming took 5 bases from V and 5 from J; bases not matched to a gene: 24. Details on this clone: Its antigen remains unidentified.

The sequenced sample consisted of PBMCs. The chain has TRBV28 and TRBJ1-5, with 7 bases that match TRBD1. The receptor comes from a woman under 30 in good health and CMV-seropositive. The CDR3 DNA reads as TGTGCCAGCAGTCTTCTCCACCTTCGGGAAGGGGGCAGGAGGCATCAGCCCCAGCATTTT. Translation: CASSLLHLREGGRRHQPQHF.